This T cell receptor (beta chain) was documented in a study of sequential checkpoint blockade in melanoma. Stated treatment: randomized to nivolumab then ipilimumab (arm A) or the reverse (arm B). TCRdb's copy holds only in-frame clones and misses some; the assay was immunoSEQ multiplex PCR. The data contain a few thousand clones, roughly three fifths of them singletons. Germline V lookup: CDR1 SGHNT, CDR2 YYREEE (reference sequence). CDR3 length: 16 amino acids. V trimming: 5 bases; J trimming: 6 bases; junction bases outside the gene matches: 13. This clone was detected a few times. The rearrangement links TRBV5-4 to TRBJ2-3; 9 nucleotides line up with TRBD2. The source was CD8+ T cells sorted from blood (inferred from file names), collected from a patient given nivolumab and ipilimumab in sequence. This sequence originates from a human donor with melanoma. This chain's CDR3 is CASRPWGGRARDTQYF. Here the CDR3 DNA reads TGTGCCAGCAGGCCTTGGGGCGGGAGGGCCAGGGATACGCAGTATTTT. Together with reference TRBV5-4 and TRBJ2-3, the CDR3 gives the full variable domain: ETGVTQSPTHLIKTRGQQVTLRCSSQSGHNTVSWYQQALGQGPQFIFQYYREEENGRGNFPPRFSGLQFPNYSSELNVNALELDDSALYLCASRPWGGRARDTQYFGPGTRLTVL.